The entry below gives a single TCR beta chain sequence along with its context. This clone has only a few counts. Its cognate antigen has yet to be identified. There are no base qualities to consult, and no much larger clone falls within one base. The CDR3 regions of human TCRbeta chains were analyzed by immunosequencing. The authors' analysis ran thus. Repertoire TCRs were matched against a reference library of SARS-CoV-2-specific TCRs generated with the MIRA antigen-specificity platform. Breadth was defined as the fraction of unique TCRs that were SARS-CoV-2-associated. Depth was defined as the fraction of total T cells that were SARS-CoV-2-associated. Using the MIRA data, each spike-specific TCR was mapped to the spike region that the TCR reacts to and placed in a CD4 or CD8 class. Log10-transformed breadth and depth values were compared by one-way ANOVA with Sidak's multiple comparisons tests. Here the immuneACCESS table is served through TCRdb, limited to in-frame sequences with V and J called. Missing clones are a known gap in these copies; in checked studies unresolved V genes cover under half, and the rest lacks a known reason. D and trimming come from the DNA, and the V and J calls and clone size come from that table. Within this sample are some 150,000 clones, with roughly 90% of them counted one time only. The leading ten clones occupy 3% to 4% of the sample.

The entry originates in a study of T cell responses to AZD1222 COVID-19 vaccine (dated by TCRdb to 2020 to 2023). Study-wide context: A total of approximately 240 trial participants underwent TCR sequencing, of whom nearly 210 received two doses of AZD1222 and 26 received two doses of the MenACWY control vaccine. Trial participants were enrolled by age into subgroups of 18-55, 56-69 and 70-plus years, and around 140, 26 and 57 TCR-sequenced participants, respectively, were included in these subgroups.

General study outcomes and caveats: Reportedly, almost half of the unique spike-specific TCRs recognized epitopes lying outside the regions that are mutated in the B.1.351 and B.1.1.7 variants. A significant rise in spike-specific TCR breadth and depth was observed after two AZD1222 doses relative to day 0 and relative to MenACWY recipients. Because no day 14 peak-response samples were available, the repertoires could be characterized only after the peak T cell response. In the small 56-69-year group, the increase in depth fell short of significance, most likely because of low power. Participants were mostly white British, with more females than males. The authors suggested clonal diversity may have been underestimated. The whole spike protein was spanned by vaccine-associated CD4 TCRs, and dominant responses were seen in regions 160-218 and 743-854. Only five to seven AZD1222 recipients were SARS-CoV-2 seropositive at baseline, limiting conclusions about previously exposed vaccinees.

The V end gives up 3 bases and the J end 2 bases, leaving 1 base in the junction not matched to a gene. The CDR3 contains 15 residues, cysteine and phenylalanine counted. The sequence is cut down to CDR3 DNA, 45 bases in frame from base 1. In the germline V gene, CDR1 corresponds to KGHDR and CDR2 to SFDVKD. According to the study, the label for this sample's time point signals: about 28 days (+/-7) after the second vaccine dose. AZD1222 recipients with second doses at about 4 weeks or about 12 weeks were pooled, because spike-specific TCR depth and breadth did not differ between schedules. Samples from vaccinated people were obtained from the UK trials COV001 and COV002, which included a single-blind randomized controlled phase 2/3 trial of AZD1222 (ChAdOx1 nCoV-19) in healthy adults. For TCRbeta chain sequencing, PBMC samples were collected from trial participants at day 0 and at day 28 after the second dose.

This TCR derives from an adult who received the AZD1222 COVID-19 vaccine. This material consisted of peripheral blood, taken 28 days after the second AZD1222 dose. The rearrangement combines TRBV24-1 with TRBJ2-3; 10 of the junction bases match TRBD2. Here the CDR3 is given as CATSDLAGDTDTQYF. The bases are TGTGCCACCAGTGATCTAGCGGGAGACACAGATACGCAGTATTTT.